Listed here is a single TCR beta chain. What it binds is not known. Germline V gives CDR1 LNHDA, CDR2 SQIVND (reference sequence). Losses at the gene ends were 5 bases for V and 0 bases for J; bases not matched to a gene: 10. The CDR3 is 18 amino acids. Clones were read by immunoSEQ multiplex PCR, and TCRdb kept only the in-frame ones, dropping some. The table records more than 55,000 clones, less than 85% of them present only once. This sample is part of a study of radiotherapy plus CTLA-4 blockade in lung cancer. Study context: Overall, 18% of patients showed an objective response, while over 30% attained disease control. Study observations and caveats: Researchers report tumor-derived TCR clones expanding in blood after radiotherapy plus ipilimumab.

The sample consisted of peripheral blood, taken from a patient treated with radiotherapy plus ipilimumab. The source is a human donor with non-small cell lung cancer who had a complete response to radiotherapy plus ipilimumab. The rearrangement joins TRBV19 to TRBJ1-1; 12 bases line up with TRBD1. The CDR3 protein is CASSPFRDRGRVNTEAFF. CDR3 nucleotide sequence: TGTGCCAGTAGTCCCTTCCGGGACAGGGGGCGAGTGAACACTGAAGCTTTCTTT. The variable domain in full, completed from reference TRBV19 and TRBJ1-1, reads DGGITQSPKYLFRKEGQNVTLSCEQNLNHDAMYWYRQDPGQGLRLIYYSQIVNDFQKGDIAEGYSVSREKKESFPLTVTSAQKNPTAFYLCASSPFRDRGRVNTEAFFGQGTRLTVV.